A selection of T cell receptor beta chains follows, all from one sample in a study of T-cell reconstitution after alpha-beta-depleted transplantation in children. TCRdb re-called the PCR reads with MiXCR, one entry per CDR3 protein. The data hold about 980,000 distinct CDR3 sequences, with around 30% observed a single time. The sequencing here drew on PBMCs, mostly from graft donor cells, taken 360 days after TCRalphabeta/CD19-depleted stem cell transplant. The receptors derive from a boy in the first two years of life who had a stem cell transplant for SCID, so the T cells may come from the graft donor. Each CDR3 is given with its conserved first and last residue. A D gene is named only where the DNA matches it firmly. The size entry is marked missing in some rows and otherwise reads once, few, many or a size class.

>.|TRBV7-9|.|TRBJ2-5
TGTGCCAGCAGAGGGCTACCAGAGACCCAGTACTTC
CASRGLPETQYF
>few|TRBV3-1|.|TRBJ2-1
TGTGCCAGCAGCCAAGTGTTCTACAATGAGCAGTTCTTC
CASSQVFYNEQFF
>many|TRBV7-9|.|TRBJ2-7
TGTGCCAGCAGCTTAGGGCGGGACTTCTCCTACGAGCAGTACTTC
CASSLGRDFSYEQYF
>.|TRBV5-1|.|TRBJ2-1
TGCGCCAGCAGACTGGGGTGGGATGAGCAGTTCTTC
CASRLGWDEQFF
>few|TRBV5-1|TRBD1|TRBJ2-7
TGCGCCAGCAGCTCAGGGGGCGGCCACACCTACGAGCAGTACTTC
CASSSGGGHTYEQYF
>.|TRBV12-5|.|TRBJ1-2
TGTGCTAGTGGTTTTAGGGGAGGCTACACCTTC
CASGFRGGYTF
>.|TRBV12-3/TRBV12-4|.|TRBJ2-7
TGTGCCAGCAGTCCGACCGGTACCGTCTACGAGCAGTACTTC
CASSPTGTVYEQYF
>.|TRBV20-1|TRBD2|TRBJ2-3
TGCAGTGCTACCGGGGGGGCCGCAGATACGCAGTATTTT
CSATGGAADTQYF
>.|TRBV20-1|.|TRBJ1-2
TGCAGTGCTAGAGATCCAGGCCAGGGGTATGGCTACACCTTC
CSARDPGQGYGYTF
>.|TRBV5-1|TRBD1|TRBJ1-1
TGCGCCAGCTTCCGGGACAGCGAAGCTTTCTTT
CASFRDSEAFF
>many|TRBV29-1|TRBD1|TRBJ1-1
TGCAGCGTCACCGGGACAGGGGGCACTGAAGCTTTCTTT
CSVTGTGGTEAFF
>few|TRBV28|.|TRBJ2-5
TGTGCCAGCAGCCTGGGGGGGCAGATCCAAGAGACCCAGTACTTC
CASSLGGQIQETQYF
>.|TRBV4-2|.|TRBJ2-7
TGTGCCAGCAGCCTCGACAGGCGCAGCGGTGTGAACTACGAGCAGTACTTC
CASSLDRRSGVNYEQYF
>few|TRBV6-2/TRBV6-3|.|TRBJ2-3
TGTGCCAGCACCCAGGAACTCCCGAGCACAGATACGCAGTATTTT
CASTQELPSTDTQYF
>.|TRBV27|.|TRBJ2-3
TGTGCCAGCGGACCTGGACAGCTCGGCACAGATACGCAGTATTTT
CASGPGQLGTDTQYF
>.|TRBV7-2|.|TRBJ2-2
TGTGCCAGCAGCTTACGACGGACGCGGAACACCGGGGAGCTGTTTTTT
CASSLRRTRNTGELFF
>.|TRBV5-1|.|TRBJ2-7
TGCGCCAGCAGCTTGACGCCCAGGACGCTCCCCTACGAGCAGTACTTC
CASSLTPRTLPYEQYF